One and the same sample provided the 19 T cell receptor beta chains below, sequenced in a study of T cell changes during pregnancy in multiple sclerosis. Here immunoSEQ multiplex PCR was the method, and the copy in TCRdb shows in-frame clones only, minus some. This sample has under 90,000 clones; around 92% occur once, and the top ten carry more than 1.1%. The sequencing here drew on peripheral blood, taken in the second trimester of pregnancy. The receptors shown here come from a female donor in good health, enrolled as a control in a pregnancy study.

This chain joins TRBV4-2 and TRBJ1-4, with no clear D. Trimming removed 5 bases at V and 2 bases at J, with 15 bases between. The CDR3 has 16 amino acids. CDR1 and CDR2 from the germline V gene are LGHNA and YNFKEQ. DNA of the CDR3: TGTGCCAGCAGCTCCCAGTCCCGGAGGACTAATGAAAAACTGTTTTTT. Its translation: CASSSQSRRTNEKLFF.

The chain employs TRBV5-6 and TRBJ2-1, with 8 positions matching TRBD2. V trimming: 3 bases; J trimming: 3 bases; junction bases outside the gene matches: 8. The germline V gene has CDR1 SGHDT and CDR2 YYEEEE. The CDR3 covers 16 residues. The CDR3 protein is CASSSLLAGNYNEQFF. The CDR3 DNA follows: TGTGCCAGCAGCTCGCTTCTAGCGGGTAACTACAATGAGCAGTTCTTC.

The J gene is TRBJ1-1, the V gene TRBV28; D remains unclear. The CDR3 sequence is 15 residues long. Germline values: CDR1 MDHEN, CDR2 SYDVKM. V was cut by 3 bases and J by 1 base, with 12 bases left in between. The CDR3 bases are TGTGCCAGCAGTTTCTATACGGGGAGGAACACTGAAGCTTTCTTT. The encoded protein is CASSFYTGRNTEAFF.

The DNA for the CDR3 is TGTGCCAGCAGTTTACCGGACAGGAACACTGAAGCTTTCTTT. Its translation is CASSLPDRNTEAFF. The rearrangement joins TRBV28 to TRBJ1-1; D may be TRBD1 (6 bases). From germline, CDR1 is MDHEN and CDR2 SYDVKM. The length of the CDR3 is 14 residues. Trimming shortened V by 2 bases and J by 1 base, and 8 bases separated the two germline ends.

The chain has TRBV10-1 and TRBJ2-3, with D perhaps TRBD1 (5 bases). The V end was cut by 3 bases, the J end by 0 bases, with 13 bases between. The CDR3 spans 16 residues. Germline V gene lookup returns CDR1 WNHNN and CDR2 SYGVQD (reference sequence). The CDR3 sequence: CASSEGANPSTDTQYF. CDR3 DNA: TGCGCCAGCAGTGAAGGGGCCAACCCTAGCACAGATACGCAGTATTTT.

V and J are TRBV27 and TRBJ2-1, with unresolved D. In germline, CDR1 is MNHEY, CDR2 SMNVEV (reference sequence). Between the trimmed V and J ends, which lost 6 bases and 0 bases, there was a span of 3 bases. The CDR3 is 12 amino acids. The DNA for the CDR3 is TGTGCCAGCAGGCGCTCCTACAATGAGCAGTTCTTC. As protein: CASRRSYNEQFF.

J is TRBJ2-6 and V is TRBV4-3; D is possibly TRBD2 (6 bases). Germline V gene data show CDR1 as LGHNA and CDR2 as YSLEER. The CDR3 totals 21 residues. V lost 0 bases to trimming and J lost 2 bases, with 23 bases between them. In DNA, the CDR3 is TGCGCCAGCAGCCAAGATAGGGGTCGAGCTAGCGCTAAAACTGGGGCCAACGTCCTGACTTTC. Encoded protein: CASSQDRGRASAKTGANVLTF.

The chain combines TRBV27 with TRBJ2-7, with 7 bases aligning to TRBD1. CDR1 is MNHEY, CDR2 SMNVEV, per germline (reference sequence). The trim removed 5 bases at V and 4 bases at J, leaving 11 bases unmatched. The CDR3 runs to 15 residues. The CDR3 DNA sequence: TGTGCCAGCAGTACCTTTCTACAGGGGTTATACGAGCAGTACTTC. Residues: CASSTFLQGLYEQYF.

This clone was seen once. The chain recombines TRBV28 with TRBJ2-2; D remains ambiguous. Looked up from germline, CDR1 is MDHEN and CDR2 is SYDVKM. V lost 6 bases and J lost 5, with 7 bases in between. This CDR3 has 12 amino acids. The chain's CDR3 is CASSPETGELFF. The CDR3 DNA reads TGTGCCAGCAGCCCGGAGACCGGGGAGCTGTTTTTT.

This clone was counted only a few times. The chain links TRBV6-4 to TRBJ1-6; 10 bases are shared with TRBD1. J lost 10 bases, V lost 0 bases, and 0 bases had no gene match. Germline values: CDR1 MRHNA, CDR2 SNTAGT. This CDR3 has 14 amino acids. CDR3 sequence reads: CASSDSTGGSPLHF. In nucleotides, the CDR3 is TGTGCCAGCAGTGACTCGACAGGGGGCTCACCCCTCCACTTT.

In regard to this clone: One base away lies a much larger clone, so this may be a sequencing read error. The sample carries other DNA sequences with the same CDR3. This chain connects TRBV6-1 to TRBJ2-3; 10 nucleotides line up with TRBD2. With 4 bases clipped from V and 0 bases from J, the junction kept 1 base outside the gene matches. Germline-derived CDR1 and CDR2 are MNHNS and SASEGT. The CDR3 sequence is 15 residues long. CDR3 protein: CASSVTSGSTDTQYF. CDR3 in DNA: TGTGCCAGCAGTGTGACTAGCGGGAGCACAGATACGCAGTATTTT.

This chain links TRBV29-1 with TRBJ2-3, with D hard to call. The CDR3 has 15 residues. Trimming took off 5 bases at V and 2 bases at J, with 17 bases between the two ends. Germline V CDR1 and CDR2: SQVTM, ANQGSEA. In DNA, the CDR3 is TGCAGCGTTTTGGAGAACCCAATATACACAGATACGCAGTATTTT. Translation: CSVLENPIYTDTQYF.

The chain links TRBV7-2 to TRBJ2-3, with 7 positions matching TRBD1. V shed 5 bases, J shed 8 bases, and the junction held 7 bases outside the gene matches. CDR1 and CDR2 (germline): SGHTA, FQGNSA. The CDR3 contains 13 residues. DNA of the CDR3: TGTGCCAGCAGCAACAGACAGGGCGGTACGCAGTATTTT. It yields the protein CASSNRQGGTQYF.

The rearrangement links TRBV7-6 to TRBJ2-5; TRBD2 is a possible D gene (7 bases). V was shortened by 3 bases and J by 4 bases, with 9 bases between the two germline ends. The germline V gene has CDR1 SGHVS and CDR2 FNYEAQ. The CDR3 sequence is 13 residues long. The CDR3 coding sequence is TGTGCCAGCAGCTTTGGGGGGGCAGAGACCCAGTACTTC. Amino acid sequence: CASSFGGAETQYF.

The chain couples TRBV25-1 to TRBJ1-5, with TRBD1 as a possible D gene (5 bases). From germline, CDR1 is MGHDK and CDR2 SYGVNS. The length of the CDR3 is 14 residues. V lost 3 bases and J lost 3, with 9 bases in between. CDR3: CASSDTGSNQPQHF. For the CDR3, the DNA is TGTGCCAGCAGTGATACAGGCTCCAATCAGCCCCAGCATTTT.

The chain combines TRBV12-5 with TRBJ2-3, with 12 bases fitting TRBD2. The CDR3 spans 14 residues. Germline-derived CDR1 and CDR2 are LGHNT and FRNRAP. Germline trimming cut 6 bases from V and 6 bases from J; bases unmatched to any gene: 4. The CDR3 protein is CASGTLAGGDTQYF. The CDR3 coding sequence is TGTGCTAGTGGGACCCTAGCGGGAGGGGATACGCAGTATTTT.

The chain carries TRBV10-3 and TRBJ2-7; a possible D gene is TRBD2 (6 bases). The germline CDR1 and CDR2 sequences are ENHRY and SYGVKD. V was trimmed by 5 bases and J by 3 bases, leaving 8 bases between them. The CDR3 runs 12 residues. DNA for the CDR3: TGTGCCATCAGTTCGGGGGACTACGAGCAGTACTTC. It specifies CAISSGDYEQYF.

The chain joins TRBV27 to TRBJ2-7, with TRBD1 identical over 7 bases. The length of the CDR3 is 13 residues. The V and J ends lost 3 bases and 4 bases, in that order; junction bases with no gene match: 3. The germline V gene encodes CDR1 MNHEY and CDR2 SMNVEV (reference sequence). The CDR3 DNA reads as TGTGCCAGCAGTTTGGGACAGATATACGAGCAGTACTTC. It yields the protein CASSLGQIYEQYF.

This chain uses TRBV9 with TRBJ2-1, with TRBD2 matching over 11 bases. Germline CDR1 reads SGDLS; CDR2 reads YYNGEE. This CDR3 spans 17 amino acids. Germline trimming cut 0 bases from V and 7 bases from J; bases unmatched to any gene: 9. This CDR3 is CASSVVASGRFLNEQFF. The CDR3 DNA follows: TGTGCCAGCAGCGTAGTGGCTAGCGGGAGGTTTTTGAATGAGCAGTTCTTC. Variable domain in full (rest from reference TRBV9 and TRBJ2-1): DSGVTQTPKHLITATGQRVTLRCSPRSGDLSVYWYQQSLDQGLQFLIQYYNGEERAKGNILERFSAQQFPDLHSELNLSSLELGDSALYFCASSVVASGRFLNEQFFGPGTRLTVL.